The TCR beta chain described here comes from a study of cytomegalovirus exposure and HLA in healthy donors (dated by TCRdb to the late 2010s). As for the study more broadly: An earlier analysis of more than 550 of the donors reported approximately 300 Gb of sequence data and 95 million to 130 million unique TCR beta sequences obtained from about 170 million T cells. HLA typing included class I and class II loci at four-digit resolution. On average, around 230,000 unique TCR beta nucleotide sequences were sequenced per donor among more than 350 genotyped donors of the cohort, with about 19% of those sequences being non-productive. The number of donors typed differed by locus, with roughly 629-640 for A, B, C, DRB1 and DQB1, over 500 for DQA1, about 610 for DPA1, and over 400 for DPB1. Donor age, sex, ethnicity and CMV serostatus were collected together with the repertoire data. An early release that covered around 590 HLA-typed donors contained about 290 gigabases of sequencing data and tens of millions of unique TCR sequences. A handful of DR-DQ haplotypes were handled as single units for association and clustering because linkage in the cohort was strong. To predict cytomegalovirus infection status, the study combined high-throughput TCR immunosequencing, statistical association of individual TCRs with disease status, and machine learning. Among the roughly 380 genotyped donors, about 83% belonged to the genetic ancestry cluster associated with self-reported Caucasian donors. The study aimed to test whether cataloging public T cell receptors could reveal signatures of past pathogen exposure. The T cell repertoires of several hundred subjects were profiled by immunosequencing and related to cytomegalovirus serostatus. To decide whether each TCR beta V gene segment behaved as functional or pseudogenic, an earlier analysis of some 570 of the donors relied on high-throughput TCR beta sequencing. Along with the roughly 670-subject first cohort, a separate validation cohort of 120 different subjects was used. Rather than using new phenotypic data, the later analysis identified candidate immune exposures from TCR beta sequences and from how often those sequences occurred across donors. A later genetic analysis took genome-wide SNP genotypes for about 55% of the 666 donors and used that subset as a discovery cohort. A later analysis re-examined previously published TCR beta repertoires from 600 to 700 donors and added high-resolution HLA genotyping to investigate patterns of TCR occurrence. Every discovery cohort repertoire had been produced on one sequencing platform. General conclusions and limits of the study: Correlated functional status among segregating V segments might reflect linkage disequilibrium, but an unknown experimental factor could not be ruled out. Compared with the approximately 670-donor mean, donors in an Asian-associated ancestry cluster had fewer N-insertions in productive TCRs, according to a later genetic analysis. The 87-base-pair reads could not distinguish some IMGT-functional V segments, including TRBV6-2 and TRBV6-3, so those segments were excluded. In a later analysis, over 15,000 TCR beta sequences were associated with specific HLA alleles at a false discovery rate of 0.05. In both the original and validation cohorts, the classifier was reported to diagnose cytomegalovirus status with high specificity and sensitivity. Several of the top co-occurrence clusters appeared to be linked to parvovirus B19, influenza, CMV and Epstein-Barr virus, according to a later analysis. A group of highly shared sequence variants was considered likely to be a technical artifact of the sequencing pipeline. Sequencing depth was assumed to be roughly uniform across donors in the presence/absence analyses, though that assumption may not hold. In a later analysis, TCR association rates were found to vary across HLA loci, with the most associated TCRs seen for DRB1 alleles and the fewest for HLA-C alleles. Approximately 16 rarely observed V segments, including chromosome 9 orphons, were excluded from the earlier analysis of a few hundred of the donors because counts were too low. A few of the identified cytomegalovirus-associated TCR beta chains were confirmed in vitro to be specific for cytomegalovirus antigens. In an earlier analysis of around 500 of the donors, most TCR beta V segments appeared in productive rearrangements about 87% or about 30% of the time, broadly matching IMGT annotations. Strong co-occurrence of HLA alleles, especially DR and DQ, made assigning TCR associations to individual alleles difficult. The study listed 150 to 200 TCR beta chains as associated with cytomegalovirus. A later genetic analysis associated a missense DCLRE1C variant with V-gene and J-gene trimming of TCR beta chains, and an independent cohort replicated the association. A further reported finding was that TCR beta sequences accurately predicted the HLA-A and HLA-B alleles for most subjects in the first cohort. Only TCR beta chains were sequenced in this cohort, and the absence of alpha or paired-chain data limited detectable features. It was suggested by the authors that the approach could potentially be generalized to other disease states and immunological phenotypes. The only immune exposure information available for the cohort was CMV serostatus. Because some donors lacked HLA typing at each locus, the association tests relied only on the typed subset. Most TCR sequences were observed very rarely across donors, whereas some public TCRs were present in many individuals. According to a later analysis, most CMV-associated TCR beta chains appeared to be HLA-restricted, and the HLA associations seemed to be driven largely by CMV exposure. Compared with equally common non-associated chains, HLA-associated TCR beta chains in a later analysis were more clonally expanded and had lower generation probabilities.

V has 4 bases trimmed and J has 4 bases trimmed; junction bases matching no gene number 6. Spanning cysteine to phenylalanine, the CDR3 consists of 15 amino acids. The sequence is cut down to CDR3 DNA, 45 bases in frame from base 1. CDR1 and CDR2, per the germline V gene, are SGHRS and YFSETQ. The cohort comprised 670 or so healthy bone marrow donors. All cohort members were sampled while nominally healthy, although unrecorded immune exposures were likely present. The donor was CMV seropositive and belonged to the group of 250 to 300 seropositive cohort members. A peripheral blood sample was collected from each donor, and TCR beta sequencing was performed on peripheral blood mononuclear cells. The Qiagen DNeasy Blood Extraction Kit was used to extract genomic DNA from the blood cell samples. The library was prepared using the immunoSEQ multiplex PCR assay. For the multiplex PCR, a mixture combining 60 forward primers for TCR Vbeta segments and 13 reverse primers for TCR Jbeta segments was used. The CDR3 region of rearranged TCR beta genes was amplified from genomic DNA with a multiplex PCR assay. On the Illumina HiSeq System, the amplified TCR beta libraries were sequenced as 87-base-pair reads. The authors' pipeline ran thus. In a later analysis, about 80 million unique TCR beta chains were counted across the 500 to 700 repertoires, and roughly 11 million of these chains were shared by at least two donors. Raw reads were error-corrected and collapsed into unique sequences by a nearest-neighbor algorithm in which closely related sequences were merged to remove PCR and sequencing errors. V, D and J gene segments were assigned by aligning CDR3 sequences to IMGT reference sequences. Each retained sequence needed at least a six-nucleotide match to both a V gene segment and a J gene segment. A rearrangement counted as productive if the CDR3 had no stop codons and remained in frame with V and J, and every other rearrangement counted as non-productive. CDR3 was defined according to IMGT convention as the region running from the second conserved V-encoded cysteine to the conserved J-encoded phenylalanine. In an earlier analysis of around 640 of the donors, sequences lacking an unambiguous match to a single V gene segment were excluded. In an earlier analysis of roughly 600 of the donors, a V segment was called functional when productive rearrangements were above 56.7%, and segregating when the standard deviation between donors exceeded 5%. A statistical classification framework was built for diagnosing cytomegalovirus status from the catalog of TCR beta chain sequences. In a later analysis, TCR nucleotide sequences were compared against IMGT/GENE-DB human TR gene sequences so that V and J genes could be assigned. A later analysis assigned CDR3 sequences and most-parsimonious VDJ recombination scenarios with the TCRdist pipeline. In a later analysis, each TCR beta chain was defined by its CDR3 amino acid sequence together with its V-gene family, and reads lacking a unique V-gene family were excluded. In a later analysis, approximately 640 highly shared, low-generation-probability nucleotide sequences were removed to address suspected cross-contamination and a sequencing artifact. In a later analysis, a clonal expansion index for each public chain was calculated from normalized within-repertoire ranks of inferred template counts. Generation probabilities in a later analysis came from a VDJ recombination model fitted to out-of-frame rearrangements, and those results were checked against IGoR. Hypergeometric tests were used in a later analysis to score TCR-TCR, TCR-HLA and TCR-CMV co-occurrence, with a repertoire-size bias correction applied to the TCR pairs. To estimate false discovery rates, a later analysis permuted the HLA or CMV assignments 20 times. In a later analysis, co-occurring TCRs were grouped using DBSCAN, and TCRdist sequence similarity was added for clustering within HLA-allele-positive subsets. Repertoires with fewer than 30,000 or more than 120,000 public chains were left out of co-occurrence clustering, as were a handful of repertoires with anomalous nucleotide sharing. The table was pulled from immuneACCESS by TCRdb, which kept in-frame rearrangements only. Such tables lose some clones; where checked, under half of the loss comes from unresolved V genes, and the rest has no known cause. D and trimming come from the DNA, and the V and J calls and clone size come from that table. For this sample the table gives roughly 110,000 clones, of which roughly 70% were detected only once. Of the sample, 13% to 15% falls within the top ten clones.

A remark on this clone: Its antigen is unknown. The sample holds no much larger clone one base away, and base qualities are not on file.

Sample: PBMCs. The receptor chain draws on TRBV5-1 and TRBJ1-5; 9 bases in the middle match TRBD1. This receptor was identified in a woman aged 35 to 49 in good health and CMV-seropositive. The CDR3 protein: CASSPSGTGNQPQHF. The sequenced DNA is TGCGCCAGCAGCCCCTCCGGGACAGGGAATCAGCCCCAGCATTTT.